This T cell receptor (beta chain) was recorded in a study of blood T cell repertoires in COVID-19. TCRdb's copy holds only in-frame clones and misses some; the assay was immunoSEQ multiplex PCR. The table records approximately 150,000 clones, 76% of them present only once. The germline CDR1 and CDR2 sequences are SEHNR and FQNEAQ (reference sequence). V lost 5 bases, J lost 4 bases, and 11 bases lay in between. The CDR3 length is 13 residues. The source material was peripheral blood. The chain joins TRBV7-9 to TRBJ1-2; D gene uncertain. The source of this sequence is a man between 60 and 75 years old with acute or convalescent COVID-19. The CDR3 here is CASSTFGRYGYTF. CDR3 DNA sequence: TGTGCCAGCAGCACCTTCGGTCGCTATGGCTACACCTTC.